The 16 T cell receptor beta chains listed next were all sequenced from one sample in a study of cytomegalovirus exposure and HLA in healthy donors. 60 Vbeta and 13 Jbeta primers were used in PCR. Here immunoSEQ multiplex PCR was the method, and the copy in TCRdb shows in-frame clones only, minus some. The data hold 87,000 or so clones, with around four fifths observed a single time. The sequencing input was PBMCs. The receptors originated from a woman between 35 and 50 years old in good health and CMV-seronegative.

The gene calls are TRBV5-1 and TRBJ2-7; TRBD2 agrees at 7 bases. From germline, CDR1 is SGHRS and CDR2 YFSETQ. V trimming: 4 bases; J trimming: 7 bases; junction bases outside the gene matches: 11. The length of the CDR3 is 14 residues. The CDR3 bases are TGCGCCAGCAGCAAAGAAACCGGGACTAATGAGCAGTACTTC. Translation: CASSKETGTNEQYF.

The rearrangement uses TRBV7-2 and TRBJ2-3, with 9 bases fitting TRBD2. Looked up from germline, CDR1 is SGHTA and CDR2 is FQGNSA. V lost 5 bases to trimming and J lost 0 bases; unmatched junction nucleotides: 6. The CDR3 totals 16 residues. The CDR3 nucleotides are TGTGCCAGCAGCCAGCGACTAGCGGCTAGCACAGATACGCAGTATTTT. It specifies CASSQRLAASTDTQYF.

The chain carries TRBV25-1 and TRBJ2-5, with D possibly matching TRBD2 (6 bases). The germline V and J ends were trimmed by 4 bases and 7 bases, with 19 bases remaining between them. The CDR3 runs to 15 residues. CDR1 is MGHDK, CDR2 SYGVNS, per germline. The CDR3 DNA is TGTGCCAGCAGTGTAGGACTACCTTACCCCCCGACCCAGTACTTC. This sequence encodes CASSVGLPYPPTQYF.

The CDR3 DNA sequence: TGTGCTAGTGCTCAACAGGGGCTATCTGAAAAACTGTTTTTT. Protein sequence: CASAQQGLSEKLFF. This chain joins TRBV12-5 and TRBJ1-4, with 7 bases fitting TRBD1. V lost 7 bases and J lost 7; bases outside the gene matches: 9. The CDR3 has 14 residues. From germline, CDR1 is LGHNT and CDR2 FRNRAP.

The chain couples TRBV7-9 to TRBJ2-1; D gene uncertain. Germline V gives CDR1 SEHNR, CDR2 FQNEAQ (reference sequence). The CDR3 sequence is 11 residues long. Trimming stripped 5 bases from V and 5 bases from J, with 4 bases between. The DNA of the CDR3 is TGTGCCAGCAGCACTAACAATGAGCAGTTCTTC. Encoded protein: CASSTNNEQFF.

This clone was seen more than once but under ten times. The V and J genes are TRBV5-1 and TRBJ1-4, with D possibly matching TRBD1 (6 bases). Looked up from germline, CDR1 is SGHRS and CDR2 is YFSETQ. The CDR3 totals 12 residues. V lost 10 bases and J 8 bases, leaving 15 bases between the germline ends. The CDR3 coding sequence is TGCGCCTCCCGGGACACCGGAGAAAAACTGTTTTTT. This sequence encodes CASRDTGEKLFF.

CDR3 amino acids: CSGTGTSAGELFF. Here the CDR3 DNA reads TGCAGCGGGACCGGGACTTCCGCCGGGGAGCTGTTTTTT. The V and J genes are TRBV29-1 and TRBJ2-2; D is possibly TRBD2 (6 bases). Germline V gene sequence: CDR1 SQVTM, CDR2 ANQGSEA. V was shortened by 7 bases and J by 6 bases, with 15 bases between the two germline ends. The CDR3 spans 13 residues.

V usage is TRBV6-6 and J usage is TRBJ2-5; 8 nucleotides line up with TRBD1. From germline, CDR1 is MNHNY and CDR2 SVGAGI (reference sequence). J was trimmed by 11 bases and V by 5 bases; bases with no gene match: 13. CDR3 length equals 14 residues. The CDR3 here is CASSKDRAFGEQYF. CDR3 nucleotide sequence: TGTGCCAGCAGTAAGGACAGGGCCTTTGGGGAGCAGTACTTC.

V is TRBV5-6 and J is TRBJ1-1, with TRBD1 as a possible D gene (5 bases). CDR1 SGHDT and CDR2 YYEEEE come from the germline V gene. Trimming cost V 4 bases and J 0 bases, with 13 bases left between them. CDR3 length: 15 amino acids. CDR3 protein: CASSTAGNMNTEAFF. The CDR3, as DNA: TGTGCCAGCAGCACGGCAGGGAACATGAACACTGAAGCTTTCTTT.

The CDR3 sequence: CASSFRQGETQYF. The CDR3 DNA reads TGTGCCAGCAGCTTCCGACAGGGGGAGACCCAGTACTTC. The J gene is TRBJ2-5, the V gene TRBV7-2; 8 bases are shared with TRBD1. CDR3 size: 13 residues. Germline V gene data show CDR1 as SGHTA and CDR2 as FQGNSA. With V trimmed by 3 bases and J by 5 bases, 2 bases remained unmatched.

The V call is TRBV4-3, the J call TRBJ2-5, with TRBD1 matching 9 bases. The DNA matches TRBJ2-7 better at its end, which makes the J call doubtful. The CDR3 is 16 residues long. CDR1 is LGHNA, CDR2 YSLEER, per germline. The chain's CDR3 is CASSQGLTGGSYEQYF. The CDR3 DNA sequence: TGCGCCAGCAGCCAAGGGCTGACAGGGGGCTCCTACGAGCAGTACTTC.

In its sample, this clone was seen a few times. The chain joins TRBV5-1 to TRBJ1-1; 10 nucleotides align to TRBD1. With 1 base clipped from V and 1 base from J, the junction kept 4 bases outside the gene matches. The CDR3 has 16 residues. Per germline, CDR1 SGHRS and CDR2 YFSETQ. CDR3 in DNA: TGCGCCAGCAGCTTGACGACAGGGGGCACGAACACTGAAGCTTTCTTT. The encoded protein is CASSLTTGGTNTEAFF.

This clone was detected once. The V and J genes are TRBV27 and TRBJ2-5; 7 positions match TRBD1. This CDR3 comprises 15 residues. V was pared by 7 bases and J by 1 base, with 9 bases of the junction left unmatched. CDR1 and CDR2 (germline): MNHEY, SMNVEV (reference sequence). CDR3 residues: CASTETGRPQETQYF. DNA of the CDR3: TGTGCCAGCACCGAGACAGGGCGGCCCCAAGAGACCCAGTACTTC.

This chain uses TRBV6-6 with TRBJ2-1, with 8 bases lining up with TRBD2. V lost 6 bases to trimming and J lost 3 bases; unmatched junction nucleotides: 7. Per the germline V gene, CDR1 is MNHNY and CDR2 is SVGAGI (reference sequence). This CDR3 is built from 15 residues. CDR3 in amino acids: CASRDGGGIYNEQFF. The CDR3 DNA follows: TGTGCCAGCAGGGATGGCGGGGGGATCTACAATGAGCAGTTCTTC.

This chain uses TRBV19 with TRBJ1-2; 9 bases fit TRBD1. CDR1 is LNHDA, CDR2 SQIVND, per germline (reference sequence). V dropped 4 bases and J dropped 6; count of bases not matched to a gene: 9. The CDR3 totals 15 residues. The CDR3 nucleotides are TGTGCCAGTAGTAACCCACGACAGGGGGGAAATGGCTACACCTTC. Protein sequence: CASSNPRQGGNGYTF.

The genes are TRBV6-5 and TRBJ1-2, with no clear D. V shed 6 bases and J shed 2 bases, with 10 bases lying between them. Germline CDR1 is MNHEY and CDR2 is SVGAGI. This CDR3 comprises 13 residues. The CDR3 spells CASRPGKNYGYTF. The CDR3 coding sequence is TGTGCCAGCAGGCCCGGGAAAAACTATGGCTACACCTTC.